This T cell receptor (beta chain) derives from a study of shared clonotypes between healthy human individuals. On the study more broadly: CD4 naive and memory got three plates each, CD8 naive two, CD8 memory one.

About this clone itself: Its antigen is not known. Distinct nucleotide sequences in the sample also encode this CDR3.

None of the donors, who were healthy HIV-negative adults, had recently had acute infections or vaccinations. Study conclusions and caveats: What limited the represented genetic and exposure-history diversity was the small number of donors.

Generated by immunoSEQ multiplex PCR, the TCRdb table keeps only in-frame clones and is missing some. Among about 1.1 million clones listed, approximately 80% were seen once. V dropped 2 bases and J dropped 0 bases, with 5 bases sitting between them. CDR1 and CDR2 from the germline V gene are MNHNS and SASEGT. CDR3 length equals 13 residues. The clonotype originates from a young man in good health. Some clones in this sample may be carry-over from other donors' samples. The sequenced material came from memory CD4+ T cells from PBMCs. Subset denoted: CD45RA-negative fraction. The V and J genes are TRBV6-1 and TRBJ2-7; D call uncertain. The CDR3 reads CASSESSSYEQYF. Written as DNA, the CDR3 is TGTGCCAGCAGTGAATCCTCCTCCTACGAGCAGTACTTC.